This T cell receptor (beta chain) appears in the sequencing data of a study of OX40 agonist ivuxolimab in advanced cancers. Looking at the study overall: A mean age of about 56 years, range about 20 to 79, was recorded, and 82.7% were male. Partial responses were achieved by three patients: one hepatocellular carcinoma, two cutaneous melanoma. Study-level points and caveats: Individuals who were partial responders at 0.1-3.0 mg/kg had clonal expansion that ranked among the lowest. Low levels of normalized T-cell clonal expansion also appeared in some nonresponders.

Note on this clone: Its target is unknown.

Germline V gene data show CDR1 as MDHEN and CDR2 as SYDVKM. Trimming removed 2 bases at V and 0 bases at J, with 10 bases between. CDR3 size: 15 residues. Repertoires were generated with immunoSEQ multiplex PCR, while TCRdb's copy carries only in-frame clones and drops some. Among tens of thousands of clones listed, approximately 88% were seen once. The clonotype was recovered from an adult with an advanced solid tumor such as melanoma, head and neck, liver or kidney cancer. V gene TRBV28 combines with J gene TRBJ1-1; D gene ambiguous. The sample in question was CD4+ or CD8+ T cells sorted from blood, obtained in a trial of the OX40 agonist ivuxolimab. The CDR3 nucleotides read TGTGCCAGCAGTTTAGCCGGGGTGGTGAACACTGAAGCTTTCTTT. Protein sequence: CASSLAGVVNTEAFF.